This T cell receptor (beta chain) appears in the sequencing data of a study of blood T cell repertoires in COVID-19. Whole-study context: Samples of COVID-19 (acute and convalescent) were obtained from the United States, Italy and Spain. From T cells, B-cell-depleted T cells, or PBMCs came the material, which was cDNA or gDNA.

The CDR3 contains 18 residues. V was clipped by 4 bases and J by 0 bases, with 23 bases between them. The germline gives CDR1 SGHTS, CDR2 YDEGEE. In the authors' workflow: For nucleated cells, counts were estimated from reference gene primer amplification. Profiling relied on immunoSEQ multiplex PCR, and the TCRdb table lists in-frame clones only, not all of them. V and J calls and clone size follow that table, whereas D and trimming were derived from the DNA. The table includes about 120,000 clones, 86% detected once. Points on this clone: Other DNA sequences in the sample encode the same CDR3.

The chain has TRBV5-8 and TRBJ2-7, with D tentatively TRBD2 (5 bases). The specimen was peripheral blood. The TCR was taken from a man aged 35 to 55 with acute or convalescent COVID-19. The CDR3 here is CASSRKGLAGPSSYEQYF. For the CDR3, the DNA is TGTGCCAGCAGCCGAAAAGGGCTGGCGGGCCCGAGCTCCTACGAGCAGTACTTC.